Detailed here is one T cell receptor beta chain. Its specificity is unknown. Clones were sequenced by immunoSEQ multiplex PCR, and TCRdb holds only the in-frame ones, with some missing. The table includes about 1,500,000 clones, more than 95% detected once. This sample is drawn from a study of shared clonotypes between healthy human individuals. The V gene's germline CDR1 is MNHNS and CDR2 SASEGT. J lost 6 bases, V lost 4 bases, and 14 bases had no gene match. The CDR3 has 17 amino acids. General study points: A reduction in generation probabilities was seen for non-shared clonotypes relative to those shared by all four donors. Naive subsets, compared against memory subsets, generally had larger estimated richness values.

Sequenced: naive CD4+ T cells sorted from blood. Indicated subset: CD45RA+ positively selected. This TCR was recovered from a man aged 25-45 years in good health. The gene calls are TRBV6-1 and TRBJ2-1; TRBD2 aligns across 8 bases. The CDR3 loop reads CASSVSMGLGVGNEQFF. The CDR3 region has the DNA TGTGCCAGCAGTGTAAGTATGGGACTAGGAGTCGGCAATGAGCAGTTCTTC.